This is a list of T cell receptor beta chains from one sample in a study of T cells after yellow fever vaccination. TCRdb analysed the 5' RACE reads with MiXCR anew, one entry per CDR3 protein. The sample has around 610,000 distinct CDR3 sequences, roughly 12% seen once. Sequencing used PBMCs, obtained on the day of the yellow fever booster vaccination. The receptors derive from a man aged 25-45 years who received the YFV17D yellow fever vaccine. Each CDR3 is given with its conserved first and last residue. D genes are given only for firm matches. Clone size, where shown, is once, few, many, or a class for clones that have expanded.

TRBV5-5	-	TRBJ2-2	TRBD2	TGTGCCAGCAGCCGTCCCGGGACTAGCGCCGGGGAGCTGTTTTTT	CASSRPGTSAGELFF
TRBV20-1	-	TRBJ2-3	-	TGCAGTGCTAGAAGCCGGGGCGGACGGGACACGGCGACAGATACGCAGTATTTT	CSARSRGGRDTATDTQYF
TRBV7-9	-	TRBJ2-7	TRBD2	TGTGCCAGCAGCCCGGGACTAGCGGGATCTACCTACGAGCAGTACTTC	CASSPGLAGSTYEQYF
TRBV5-1	many	TRBJ1-2	-	TGCGCCAGCAGCTTACCCCGGCAGGACTATGGCTACACCTTC	CASSLPRQDYGYTF
TRBV9	few	TRBJ2-2	-	TGTGCCAGCTCCCCGTGGGCATCAGGGGACGGGGAGCTGTTTTTT	CASSPWASGDGELFF
TRBV11-2	few	TRBJ2-1	TRBD1	TGTGCCAGCAGCTCCCGTTTCACAGGGGGTTCGGCCCTTAATGAGCAGTTCTTC	CASSSRFTGGSALNEQFF
TRBV5-1	-	TRBJ2-7	-	TGCGCCAGCAGCTTGTCCTCGGCCGGGGCAGGCCACGAGCAGTACTTC	CASSLSSAGAGHEQYF
TRBV5-5	-	TRBJ2-3	TRBD2	TGTGCCAGCAGCTTGAGACTAGCTCCAGATACGCAGTATTTT	CASSLRLAPDTQYF
TRBV5-1	few	TRBJ2-1	TRBD2	TGCGCCAGCAACATAGCGGGGGGAGATTACAATGAGCAGTTCTTC	CASNIAGGDYNEQFF
TRBV5-6	-	TRBJ2-7	-	TGTGCCACTTGGGTTATGGGGACCGACTACGAGCAGTACTTC	CATWVMGTDYEQYF
TRBV7-3	few	TRBJ2-7	-	TGTGCCAGCAGCTTAGGGAAATCCGGCGAGCAGTACTTC	CASSLGKSGEQYF
TRBV5-1	-	TRBJ2-1	TRBD1	TGCGCCAGCAGAAACCAGGGGGTCGGTCACTCCTACAATGAGCAGTTCTTC	CASRNQGVGHSYNEQFF
TRBV30	-	TRBJ2-5	-	TGTGCCTGGAGTTTTGGCCCCTTGGAGACCCAGTACTTC	CAWSFGPLETQYF
TRBV4-2	-	TRBJ2-7	TRBD2	TGTGCCAGCAGCCAAGATTGGGACGCGGGAGGACCCTACGAGCAGTACTTC	CASSQDWDAGGPYEQYF
TRBV29-1	many	TRBJ1-4	-	TGCAGCGCTCGACAGTTAACTAATGAAAAACTGTTTTTT	CSARQLTNEKLFF
TRBV5-4	few	TRBJ2-7	TRBD1	TGTGCCAGCAGCACCATCCCCAGGGGGCCCTACGAGCAGTACTTC	CASSTIPRGPYEQYF
TRBV5-1	few	TRBJ2-7	-	TGCGCCAGCACCTTTTCAGGGTGGAACTACGAGCAGTACTTC	CASTFSGWNYEQYF
TRBV12-3/TRBV12-4	-	TRBJ2-6	TRBD1	TGTGCCAGCAGTTACAGGGGATGGGCTGGGGCCAACGTCCTGACTTTC	CASSYRGWAGANVLTF
TRBV19	-	TRBJ2-1	-	TGTGCCAGTAGTATCAGAGGACTATTCTACAATGAGCAGTTCTTC	CASSIRGLFYNEQFF
TRBV12-3/TRBV12-4	few	TRBJ2-1	-	TGTGCCAGCAGTGTCGGGACTTTAACCTACAATGAGCAGTTCTTC	CASSVGTLTYNEQFF
TRBV6-5	-	TRBJ1-1	-	TGTGCCAGCAGTTACTGGCAGGGTAACACTGAAGCTTTCTTT	CASSYWQGNTEAFF
TRBV28	-	TRBJ2-2	-	TGTGCCAGCAAGGGGTTGCTCTGGAACACCGGGGAGCTGTTTTTT	CASKGLLWNTGELFF
TRBV19	-	TRBJ2-7	TRBD2	TGTGCCAGTAGTATCAAAAAGGCTAGCGGGAGCTTCTCCTACGAGCAGTACTTC	CASSIKKASGSFSYEQYF
TRBV19	-	TRBJ2-7	-	TGTGCCAGTAAGGCGATTGGCTACGAGCAGTACTTC	CASKAIGYEQYF
TRBV30	few	TRBJ2-1	-	TGTGCCTGGGCAACAGGTCTTTTAAGCTACAATGAGCAGTTCTTC	CAWATGLLSYNEQFF
TRBV13	-	TRBJ2-1	-	TGTGCCAGCAGCTTAGGCCTCCGCGGGATACCCACGTGGGATGAGCAGTTCTTC	CASSLGLRGIPTWDEQFF
TRBV27	-	TRBJ1-1	-	TGTGCCAGCGGGAGTGCGAACACTGAAGCTTTCTTT	CASGSANTEAFF
TRBV3-1	few	TRBJ1-5	-	TGTGCCAGCAGCCTCTCGGAGAGCAATCAGCCCCAGCATTTT	CASSLSESNQPQHF
TRBV5-5	few	TRBJ1-2	-	TGTGCCAGCAGCTTGTTGTTGGGGGACTATGGCTACACCTTC	CASSLLLGDYGYTF
TRBV9	few	TRBJ2-1	TRBD2	TGTGCCAGCACCCCTAGCGGGAGGGCGGGTGAGCAGTTCTTC	CASTPSGRAGEQFF
TRBV28	-	TRBJ2-7	TRBD1	TGTGCCAGCAGAAGATACAGGGGATCCTACGAGCAGTACTTC	CASRRYRGSYEQYF
TRBV2	-	TRBJ1-1	-	TGTGCCAGCAGTCAGCAGGGTCTAGAGAACACTGAAGCTTTCTTT	CASSQQGLENTEAFF
TRBV7-9	few	TRBJ2-7	-	TGTGCCAGCAACGACGTGAAAACCTACGAGCAGTACTTC	CASNDVKTYEQYF
TRBV3-1	-	TRBJ1-3	-	TGTGCCAGCAGCCCCCGGACAGTGACCTCTGGAAACACCATATATTTT	CASSPRTVTSGNTIYF
TRBV13	-	TRBJ2-7	TRBD1	TGTGCCAGCAGCCCCCAGGGTGGACAGGGAGGAGAGCAGTACTTC	CASSPQGGQGGEQYF
TRBV12-3/TRBV12-4	few	TRBJ2-3	-	TGTGCCAGCAGACTAGACAGGTGGGGTACAGATACGCAGTATTTT	CASRLDRWGTDTQYF
TRBV5-1	-	TRBJ1-4	TRBD1	TGCGCCAGCAGTCGACAGGGGAGAGATGAAAAACTGTTTTTT	CASSRQGRDEKLFF
TRBV7-8	few	TRBJ2-1	-	TGTGCCAGCGGGAGGCGGGCTGAGCAGTTCTTC	CASGRRAEQFF
TRBV4-3	-	TRBJ2-3	-	TGCGCCAGCAGCCAAGCGCCTACCGCCGGGACTTCTAACACAGATACGCAGTATTTT	CASSQAPTAGTSNTDTQYF
TRBV15	few	TRBJ2-3	-	TGTGCCACCAGCAGAGGGGCAGGACCGCAGTATTTT	CATSRGAGPQYF
TRBV4-3	many	TRBJ2-3	-	TGCGCCAGCAGCCCGGGGGAGGGGGCCCCAGATACGCAGTATTTT	CASSPGEGAPDTQYF
TRBV5-1	few	TRBJ2-7	-	TGCGCCAGCAGCTTTGCCCCGAGCACCTACGAGCAGTACTTC	CASSFAPSTYEQYF